This TCR beta chain was observed in a study of control samples from healthy donors and cancer patients (dated by TCRdb to the early 2020s). This clone appeared a single time. Its antigen is currently not known. No clone much larger than this one lies a single base away; base qualities are absent. Trimming removed 2 bases from V and 4 bases from J, leaving 11 bases between the germline ends. The CDR3 holds 14 amino acids from the cysteine to the phenylalanine. The kept DNA is CDR3 alone, 42 bases in frame from the first base. From the germline V gene (reference sequence), CDR1 is MNHEY and CDR2 is SMNVEV. Library generation was performed with the immunoSEQ multiplex PCR assay. TCRdb took over this immuneACCESS table, retaining in-frame rearrangements with V and J assigned. Such tables are incomplete; in checked studies, under half of the missing clones stem from an unresolved V gene, and the remainder is unexplained. Here the sample has roughly 170,000 clones; roughly 94% occur a single time. Approximately 1.4% of the sample belongs to the ten largest clones.

Here the chain combines TRBV27 and TRBJ1-1; a confident D gene designation cannot be given. The clonotype comes from a woman under 30 in good health. Sequences were obtained from blood. The CDR3 reads CASSLGGKGTEAFF. The nucleotides read TGTGCCAGCAGTTTAGGAGGGAAAGGCACTGAAGCTTTCTTT.